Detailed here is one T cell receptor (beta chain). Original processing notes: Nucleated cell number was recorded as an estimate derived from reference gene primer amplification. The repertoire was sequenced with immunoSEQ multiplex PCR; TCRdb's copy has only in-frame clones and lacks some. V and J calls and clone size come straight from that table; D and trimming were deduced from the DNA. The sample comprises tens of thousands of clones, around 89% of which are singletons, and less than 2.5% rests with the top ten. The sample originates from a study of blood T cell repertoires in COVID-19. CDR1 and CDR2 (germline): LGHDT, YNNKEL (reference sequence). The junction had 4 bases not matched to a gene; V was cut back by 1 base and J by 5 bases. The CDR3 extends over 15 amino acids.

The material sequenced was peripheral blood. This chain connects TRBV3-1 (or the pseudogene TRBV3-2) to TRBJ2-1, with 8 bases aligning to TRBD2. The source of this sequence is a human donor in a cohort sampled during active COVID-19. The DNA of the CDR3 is TGTGCCAGCAGCCAAGGAAGCGGGGGCCACAATGAGCAGTTCTTC. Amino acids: CASSQGSGGHNEQFF.